This TCR beta chain derives from a study of T-cell reconstitution after alpha-beta-depleted transplantation in children. General study results and limits: Among T cells one year after transplant, newly produced cells accounted for most counts and diversity. About two months after transplant, alpha-beta T cells reportedly came from several hundred expanded graft clones. Where some patients showed high TCRbeta diversity at day 60, it came from recipient T cells and thymic progenitors that had survived.

Preparation of the TCRbeta library involved a method that used unique molecular identifiers. MiXCR, run by TCRdb on the PCR reads, gives a single entry per CDR3 protein. The data contain about 300,000 distinct CDR3 sequences, roughly 7.8% of them singletons. CDR1 and CDR2 (germline): SGHRS, YFSETQ. CDR3 size: 11 residues. Trimming removed 4 bases at V and 10 bases at J, with 9 bases between. This clonotype was seen many times. Antigen specificity is unknown. The receptor was derived from a female patient aged 2-10 years who had a stem cell transplant for Fanconi anemia, so the T cells may come from the graft donor. The V call is TRBV5-1, the J call TRBJ2-1; D unclear. The sequencing used peripheral blood, collected 360 days after TCRalphabeta/CD19-depleted stem cell transplant. In DNA form, the CDR3 reads TGCGCCAGCAGCGCCCAGCAGGAGCAGTTCTTC. As protein: CASSAQQEQFF.